These 27 T cell receptor beta chains were sequenced from one sample in a study of cytomegalovirus exposure and HLA in healthy donors. In the PCR, 60 Vbeta and 13 Jbeta primers were used. The method was immunoSEQ multiplex PCR; TCRdb's version includes in-frame clones alone and lacks a portion of them. The sample shows some 120,000 clones, around three quarters of them seen only once. Sequenced material: PBMCs. These receptor sequences come from a man aged 18 to 30 in good health and CMV-seronegative.

The chain has TRBV10-3 and TRBJ2-5; D perhaps matches TRBD1 (6 bases). The J call may be faulty, since TRBJ2-7 better matches the DNA end. This CDR3 has 12 residues. Germline V gene sequence: CDR1 ENHRY, CDR2 SYGVKD. The CDR3 reads CATRQAAGEQYF. The CDR3 DNA is TGTGCCACCCGACAGGCGGCTGGCGAGCAGTACTTC.

The chain couples TRBV7-2 to TRBJ2-7, with D possibly matching TRBD2 (6 bases). Germline loops: CDR1 SGHTA, CDR2 FQGNSA. With 1 base removed from V and 3 bases from J, the gap between germline ends came to 13 bases. The CDR3 covers 15 residues. CDR3 residues: CASSLVQAGRYEQYF. The DNA of the CDR3 is TGTGCCAGCAGCTTAGTTCAGGCGGGACGCTACGAGCAGTACTTC.

The V and J genes are TRBV18 and TRBJ2-6, with D perhaps TRBD1 (5 bases). Germline CDR1 is KGHSH and CDR2 is LQKENI. The CDR3 length is 15 residues. The ends were cut back, 3 bases at V and 2 bases at J, with 8 bases in the middle. The CDR3 DNA reads TGTGCCAGCTCACCCAGGGTGGCTGGGGCCAACGTCCTGACTTTC. Its translation: CASSPRVAGANVLTF.

The chain recombines TRBV25-1 with TRBJ2-2, with D possibly TRBD2 on 6 matching bases. Germline V gene sequence: CDR1 MGHDK, CDR2 SYGVNS. With 8 bases removed from V and 3 bases from J, the gap between germline ends came to 19 bases. The CDR3 length is 16 residues. The CDR3 DNA is TGTGCCAGCGGAGGGTTTGGGGAATGGGACACCGGGGAGCTGTTTTTT. Its translation: CASGGFGEWDTGELFF. Together with reference TRBV25-1 and TRBJ2-2, the CDR3 gives the full variable domain: EADIYQTPRYLVIGTGKKITLECSQTMGHDKMYWYQQDPGMELHLIHYSYGVNSTEKGDLSSESTVSRIRTEHFPLTLESARPSHTSQYLCASGGFGEWDTGELFFGEGSRLTVL.

The chain combines TRBV11-1 with TRBJ1-2, with a tentative D call TRBD1 (5 bases). Per germline, CDR1 SGHAT and CDR2 FQDESV (reference sequence). Trimming shortened V by 5 bases and J by 6 bases, and 10 bases separated the two germline ends. CDR3 length equals 12 residues. The DNA for the CDR3 is TGTGCCAGCAGCATACAGGTTGATGGCTACACCTTC. Its protein is CASSIQVDGYTF. Full variable domain (missing parts from reference TRBV11-1 and TRBJ1-2): EAEVAQSPRYKITEKSQAVAFWCDPISGHATLYWYRQILGQGPELLVQFQDESVVDDSQLPKDRFSAERLKGVDSTLKIQPAELGDSAMYLCASSIQVDGYTFGSGTRLTVV.

J is TRBJ2-3 and V is TRBV5-4; 7 bases are shared with TRBD2. The CDR3 runs to 16 residues. V was clipped by 0 bases and J by 3 bases; unmatched bases: 7. CDR1 SGHNT and CDR2 YYREEE come from the germline V gene (reference sequence). CDR3 sequence reads: CASSLERGSGTDTQYF. The CDR3 region has the DNA TGTGCCAGCAGCTTGGAACGCGGGAGCGGTACAGATACGCAGTATTTT.

This rearrangement joins TRBV5-6 to TRBJ1-2; possible D gene TRBD1, 6 bases. V was shortened by 7 bases and J by 8 bases, with 27 bases between the two germline ends. The CDR3 has 16 residues. Per germline, CDR1 SGHDT and CDR2 YYEEEE. DNA for the CDR3: TGTGCCAGCGCATATAAACTAAGCAGGGGATCGGGAGGCTACACCTTC. It codes for CASAYKLSRGSGGYTF.

The chain joins TRBV28 to TRBJ2-3, with 7 bases identical to TRBD2. Germline CDR1 reads MDHEN; CDR2 reads SYDVKM. The CDR3 is 17 amino acids. V lost 7 bases, J lost 0 bases, and 13 bases stayed unmatched. The CDR3 DNA reads TGTGCCAGCAAACCAAGCGGGATCCCCGTTAGCACAGATACGCAGTATTTT. Protein product: CASKPSGIPVSTDTQYF.

This chain joins TRBV9 and TRBJ2-3, with 8 bases lining up with TRBD2. V shed 2 bases and J 0 bases; nucleotides not matched to a gene: 2. Germline V lookup: CDR1 SGDLS, CDR2 YYNGEE. The CDR3 consists of 15 residues. CDR3 sequence reads: CASSVSGTSTDTQYF. The CDR3 DNA follows: TGTGCCAGCAGCGTTAGCGGGACTAGCACAGATACGCAGTATTTT.

This clone has just one count. J is TRBJ2-7 and V is TRBV21-1; the table's D gene call, TRBD1, was not cross checked with the DNA. TRBV21-1 is a known pseudogene. CDR3 length: 15 amino acids. The CDR3 here is CASSKVPGGVHEQYV. In DNA, the CDR3 is TGTGCCAGCAGCAAGGTACCAGGGGGCGTCCACGAGCAGTACGTC.

Points on this clone: The same CDR3 also results from other DNA sequences found in this sample. The V call is TRBV27, the J call TRBJ2-5, with TRBD2 identical over 7 bases. This CDR3 comprises 15 residues. The trim removed 3 bases at V and 5 bases at J, leaving 9 bases unmatched. Germline assignment: CDR1 MNHEY and CDR2 SMNVEV (reference sequence). The CDR3 reads CASSFLAGGGETQYF. The CDR3, as DNA: TGTGCCAGCAGTTTCTTAGCGGGCGGAGGCGAGACCCAGTACTTC.

The chain uses TRBV7-3 and TRBJ1-6; D remains ambiguous. The germline gives CDR1 SGHTA, CDR2 FQGTGA. This CDR3 region has 16 residues. The V end lost 1 base, the J end lost 7 bases, and 14 bases lay between the germline ends. The CDR3 spells CASSLNGGDGNSPLHF. The CDR3 DNA follows: TGTGCCAGCAGCTTAAACGGCGGGGATGGAAATTCACCCCTCCACTTT.

This clone showed up just a few times. V is TRBV2 and J is TRBJ2-3; 13 positions agree with TRBD2. CDR1 is SNHLY and CDR2 is FYNNEI in the germline V gene. The CDR3 runs 17 residues. The junction had 12 bases not matched to a gene; V was cut back by 8 bases and J by 4 bases. CDR3 in amino acids: CASWTSGSLPNPDTQYF. The CDR3 region has the DNA TGTGCCAGCTGGACTAGCGGGAGTCTCCCGAACCCAGATACGCAGTATTTT.

The V gene is TRBV25-1, the J gene TRBJ2-5; 9 bases are a match to TRBD1. V dropped 8 bases and J dropped 4; count of bases not matched to a gene: 2. Germline V gene lookup returns CDR1 MGHDK and CDR2 SYGVNS. The CDR3 is 12 amino acids. The CDR3 sequence is CASGGQGETQYF. The CDR3 DNA reads TGTGCCAGCGGGGGACAGGGAGAGACCCAGTACTTC.

V and J are TRBV6-1 and TRBJ2-3; 8 bases align to TRBD2. V lost 3 bases to trimming and J lost 2 bases; unmatched junction nucleotides: 7. The V gene's germline CDR1 is MNHNS and CDR2 SASEGT. The CDR3 loop spans 16 amino acids. CDR3 region: CASSEVSGEPTDTQYF. In DNA form, the CDR3 reads TGTGCCAGCAGTGAGGTTAGCGGGGAACCCACAGATACGCAGTATTTT.

J is TRBJ1-4 and V is TRBV11-2; D not certain. Trimming took 5 bases from V and 8 from J, leaving 12 bases between them. Germline V CDR1 and CDR2: SGHAT, FQNNGV. The CDR3 covers 13 residues. DNA of the CDR3: TGTGCCAGCAGCCCTAGGACTCGGGAAAAACTGTTTTTT. Amino acid sequence: CASSPRTREKLFF. Supplemented by reference TRBV11-2 and TRBJ1-4, the full variable domain reads EAGVAQSPRYKIIEKRQSVAFWCNPISGHATLYWYQQILGQGPKLLIQFQNNGVVDDSQLPKDRFSAERLKGVDSTLKIQPAKLEDSAVYLCASSPRTREKLFFGSGTQLSVL.

This clone was counted only a few times. The CDR3 DNA sequence: TGCAGCGTCAGGCGACAGGTCAACACTGAAGCTTTCTTT. It yields the protein CSVRRQVNTEAFF. J is TRBJ1-1 and V is TRBV29-1; a possible D gene is TRBD1 (6 bases). The CDR3 length is 13 residues. CDR1 and CDR2 from the germline V gene are SQVTM and ANQGSEA. The ends were cut back, 6 bases at V and 2 bases at J, with 13 bases in the middle.

Only one count was recorded for this clone. Other DNA sequences in the sample encode the same CDR3. CDR3: CASRREALDTQYF. CDR3 bases: TGTGCCAGCAGGCGGGAGGCGTTGGACACGCAGTATTTT. The rearrangement links TRBV2 to TRBJ2-3; 8 bases agree with TRBD2. Unmatched junction bases numbered 8, after V lost 6 bases and J lost 9 bases. Germline V gene sequence: CDR1 SNHLY, CDR2 FYNNEI. CDR3 length: 13 amino acids.

Concerning this clone itself: A junction end diverges from the germline sequence, so it may reflect a read error. The chain employs TRBV7-9 and TRBJ2-3; possible D gene TRBD1, 6 bases. There are 17 residues in the CDR3. The germline V gene has CDR1 SEHNR and CDR2 FQNEAQ (reference sequence). The CDR3 protein is CSSSLPLQGVGTDTQYF. The CDR3, as DNA: TGTTCCAGCAGCCTCCCCCTACAGGGTGTCGGCACAGATACGCAGTATTTT. Full variable domain (outside the CDR3, taken from reference TRBV7-9 and TRBJ2-3): DTGVSQNPRHKITKRGQNVTFRCDPISEHNRLYWYRQTLGQGPEFLTYFQNEAQLEKSRLLSDRFSAERPKGSFSTLEIQRTEQGDSAMYLCSSSLPLQGVGTDTQYFGPGTRLTVL.

The CDR3 sequence: CASSQDAGGAYEQYF. Written as DNA, the CDR3 is TGTGCCAGCAGCCAAGATGCGGGAGGGGCCTACGAGCAGTACTTC. The V call is TRBV4-2, the J call TRBJ2-7; 9 bases are shared with TRBD2. This CDR3 is built from 15 residues. The V segment lost 0 bases and the J segment 2 bases; nucleotides outside the gene matches: 2. Germline CDR1 and CDR2: LGHNA and YNFKEQ.

This chain joins TRBV2 and TRBJ2-7; maybe TRBD2 (6 bases). Germline V CDR1 and CDR2: SNHLY, FYNNEI. Trimming cost V 6 bases and J 3 bases, with 12 bases left between them. This CDR3 region has 13 residues. In DNA form, the CDR3 reads TGTGCCAGCAGCGTAGCGGAACTCTACGAGCAGTACGTC. Protein sequence: CASSVAELYEQYV.

The chain combines TRBV14 with TRBJ1-3; 10 positions match TRBD1. Germline V gene data show CDR1 as SGHDN and CDR2 as FVKESK. There are 15 residues in the CDR3. V gave up 0 bases and J gave up 8 bases; unmatched junction bases: 4. For the CDR3, the DNA is TGTGCCAGCAGCCAAGACAGGGGACAGGGGCACACCATATATTTT. As protein: CASSQDRGQGHTIYF. The variable domain in full, completed from reference TRBV14 and TRBJ1-3, reads EAGVTQFPSHSVIEKGQTVTLRCDPISGHDNLYWYRRVMGKEIKFLLHFVKESKQDESGMPNNRFLAERTGGTYSTLKVQPAELEDSGVYFCASSQDRGQGHTIYFGEGSWLTVV.

The chain uses TRBV4-1 and TRBJ2-1; 9 nucleotides match TRBD2. Germline-derived CDR1 and CDR2 are MGHRA and YSYEKL. With 0 bases clipped from V and 9 bases from J, the junction kept 9 bases outside the gene matches. The CDR3 is 16 amino acids. The CDR3 DNA follows: TGCGCCAGCAGCCAAGACGGTGGCGGGAGGGCCATTGAGCAGTTCTTC. It codes for CASSQDGGGRAIEQFF.

The chain is built from TRBV11-3 and TRBJ2-7; D is perhaps TRBD1 (6 bases). The germline V gene encodes CDR1 SGHNT and CDR2 YENEEA. Trimming shortened V by 5 bases and J by 1 base, and 15 bases separated the two germline ends. There are 15 residues in the CDR3. CDR3 sequence reads: CASSPRRGQSYEQYF. The CDR3 DNA reads TGTGCCAGCAGCCCCCGAAGAGGACAGTCCTACGAGCAGTACTTC.

Concerning this clone itself: The germline gene is not matched at one end of the junction; a read error may be the cause. The V gene is TRBV7-7, the J gene TRBJ2-5; 7 bases are shared with TRBD1. The CDR3 contains 13 residues. Germline V gene lookup returns CDR1 SSHAT and CDR2 FNYEAQ (reference sequence). The CDR3 region has the DNA TGTGCTAGCAGCTTTGACAGGGCAGAGACCCAGTACTTC. Its protein is CASSFDRAETQYF.

V usage is TRBV9 and J usage is TRBJ2-5; 8 bases align to TRBD1. With 0 bases clipped from V and 4 bases from J, the junction kept 5 bases outside the gene matches. Germline CDR1 is SGDLS and CDR2 is YYNGEE. This CDR3 spans 15 amino acids. The CDR3: CASSVGGTGVETQYF. The CDR3 DNA reads TGTGCCAGCAGCGTAGGTGGGACAGGAGTAGAGACCCAGTACTTC.

This chain joins TRBV4-1 and TRBJ2-7; 10 nucleotides align to TRBD2. V trimming: 4 bases; J trimming: 2 bases; junction bases outside the gene matches: 2. This CDR3 region has 14 residues. Germline lookup yields CDR1 MGHRA and CDR2 YSYEKL. The CDR3, as DNA: TGCGCCAGCAGCCCAACTAGCGGGGCCTACGAGCAGTACTTC. This translates into CASSPTSGAYEQYF.